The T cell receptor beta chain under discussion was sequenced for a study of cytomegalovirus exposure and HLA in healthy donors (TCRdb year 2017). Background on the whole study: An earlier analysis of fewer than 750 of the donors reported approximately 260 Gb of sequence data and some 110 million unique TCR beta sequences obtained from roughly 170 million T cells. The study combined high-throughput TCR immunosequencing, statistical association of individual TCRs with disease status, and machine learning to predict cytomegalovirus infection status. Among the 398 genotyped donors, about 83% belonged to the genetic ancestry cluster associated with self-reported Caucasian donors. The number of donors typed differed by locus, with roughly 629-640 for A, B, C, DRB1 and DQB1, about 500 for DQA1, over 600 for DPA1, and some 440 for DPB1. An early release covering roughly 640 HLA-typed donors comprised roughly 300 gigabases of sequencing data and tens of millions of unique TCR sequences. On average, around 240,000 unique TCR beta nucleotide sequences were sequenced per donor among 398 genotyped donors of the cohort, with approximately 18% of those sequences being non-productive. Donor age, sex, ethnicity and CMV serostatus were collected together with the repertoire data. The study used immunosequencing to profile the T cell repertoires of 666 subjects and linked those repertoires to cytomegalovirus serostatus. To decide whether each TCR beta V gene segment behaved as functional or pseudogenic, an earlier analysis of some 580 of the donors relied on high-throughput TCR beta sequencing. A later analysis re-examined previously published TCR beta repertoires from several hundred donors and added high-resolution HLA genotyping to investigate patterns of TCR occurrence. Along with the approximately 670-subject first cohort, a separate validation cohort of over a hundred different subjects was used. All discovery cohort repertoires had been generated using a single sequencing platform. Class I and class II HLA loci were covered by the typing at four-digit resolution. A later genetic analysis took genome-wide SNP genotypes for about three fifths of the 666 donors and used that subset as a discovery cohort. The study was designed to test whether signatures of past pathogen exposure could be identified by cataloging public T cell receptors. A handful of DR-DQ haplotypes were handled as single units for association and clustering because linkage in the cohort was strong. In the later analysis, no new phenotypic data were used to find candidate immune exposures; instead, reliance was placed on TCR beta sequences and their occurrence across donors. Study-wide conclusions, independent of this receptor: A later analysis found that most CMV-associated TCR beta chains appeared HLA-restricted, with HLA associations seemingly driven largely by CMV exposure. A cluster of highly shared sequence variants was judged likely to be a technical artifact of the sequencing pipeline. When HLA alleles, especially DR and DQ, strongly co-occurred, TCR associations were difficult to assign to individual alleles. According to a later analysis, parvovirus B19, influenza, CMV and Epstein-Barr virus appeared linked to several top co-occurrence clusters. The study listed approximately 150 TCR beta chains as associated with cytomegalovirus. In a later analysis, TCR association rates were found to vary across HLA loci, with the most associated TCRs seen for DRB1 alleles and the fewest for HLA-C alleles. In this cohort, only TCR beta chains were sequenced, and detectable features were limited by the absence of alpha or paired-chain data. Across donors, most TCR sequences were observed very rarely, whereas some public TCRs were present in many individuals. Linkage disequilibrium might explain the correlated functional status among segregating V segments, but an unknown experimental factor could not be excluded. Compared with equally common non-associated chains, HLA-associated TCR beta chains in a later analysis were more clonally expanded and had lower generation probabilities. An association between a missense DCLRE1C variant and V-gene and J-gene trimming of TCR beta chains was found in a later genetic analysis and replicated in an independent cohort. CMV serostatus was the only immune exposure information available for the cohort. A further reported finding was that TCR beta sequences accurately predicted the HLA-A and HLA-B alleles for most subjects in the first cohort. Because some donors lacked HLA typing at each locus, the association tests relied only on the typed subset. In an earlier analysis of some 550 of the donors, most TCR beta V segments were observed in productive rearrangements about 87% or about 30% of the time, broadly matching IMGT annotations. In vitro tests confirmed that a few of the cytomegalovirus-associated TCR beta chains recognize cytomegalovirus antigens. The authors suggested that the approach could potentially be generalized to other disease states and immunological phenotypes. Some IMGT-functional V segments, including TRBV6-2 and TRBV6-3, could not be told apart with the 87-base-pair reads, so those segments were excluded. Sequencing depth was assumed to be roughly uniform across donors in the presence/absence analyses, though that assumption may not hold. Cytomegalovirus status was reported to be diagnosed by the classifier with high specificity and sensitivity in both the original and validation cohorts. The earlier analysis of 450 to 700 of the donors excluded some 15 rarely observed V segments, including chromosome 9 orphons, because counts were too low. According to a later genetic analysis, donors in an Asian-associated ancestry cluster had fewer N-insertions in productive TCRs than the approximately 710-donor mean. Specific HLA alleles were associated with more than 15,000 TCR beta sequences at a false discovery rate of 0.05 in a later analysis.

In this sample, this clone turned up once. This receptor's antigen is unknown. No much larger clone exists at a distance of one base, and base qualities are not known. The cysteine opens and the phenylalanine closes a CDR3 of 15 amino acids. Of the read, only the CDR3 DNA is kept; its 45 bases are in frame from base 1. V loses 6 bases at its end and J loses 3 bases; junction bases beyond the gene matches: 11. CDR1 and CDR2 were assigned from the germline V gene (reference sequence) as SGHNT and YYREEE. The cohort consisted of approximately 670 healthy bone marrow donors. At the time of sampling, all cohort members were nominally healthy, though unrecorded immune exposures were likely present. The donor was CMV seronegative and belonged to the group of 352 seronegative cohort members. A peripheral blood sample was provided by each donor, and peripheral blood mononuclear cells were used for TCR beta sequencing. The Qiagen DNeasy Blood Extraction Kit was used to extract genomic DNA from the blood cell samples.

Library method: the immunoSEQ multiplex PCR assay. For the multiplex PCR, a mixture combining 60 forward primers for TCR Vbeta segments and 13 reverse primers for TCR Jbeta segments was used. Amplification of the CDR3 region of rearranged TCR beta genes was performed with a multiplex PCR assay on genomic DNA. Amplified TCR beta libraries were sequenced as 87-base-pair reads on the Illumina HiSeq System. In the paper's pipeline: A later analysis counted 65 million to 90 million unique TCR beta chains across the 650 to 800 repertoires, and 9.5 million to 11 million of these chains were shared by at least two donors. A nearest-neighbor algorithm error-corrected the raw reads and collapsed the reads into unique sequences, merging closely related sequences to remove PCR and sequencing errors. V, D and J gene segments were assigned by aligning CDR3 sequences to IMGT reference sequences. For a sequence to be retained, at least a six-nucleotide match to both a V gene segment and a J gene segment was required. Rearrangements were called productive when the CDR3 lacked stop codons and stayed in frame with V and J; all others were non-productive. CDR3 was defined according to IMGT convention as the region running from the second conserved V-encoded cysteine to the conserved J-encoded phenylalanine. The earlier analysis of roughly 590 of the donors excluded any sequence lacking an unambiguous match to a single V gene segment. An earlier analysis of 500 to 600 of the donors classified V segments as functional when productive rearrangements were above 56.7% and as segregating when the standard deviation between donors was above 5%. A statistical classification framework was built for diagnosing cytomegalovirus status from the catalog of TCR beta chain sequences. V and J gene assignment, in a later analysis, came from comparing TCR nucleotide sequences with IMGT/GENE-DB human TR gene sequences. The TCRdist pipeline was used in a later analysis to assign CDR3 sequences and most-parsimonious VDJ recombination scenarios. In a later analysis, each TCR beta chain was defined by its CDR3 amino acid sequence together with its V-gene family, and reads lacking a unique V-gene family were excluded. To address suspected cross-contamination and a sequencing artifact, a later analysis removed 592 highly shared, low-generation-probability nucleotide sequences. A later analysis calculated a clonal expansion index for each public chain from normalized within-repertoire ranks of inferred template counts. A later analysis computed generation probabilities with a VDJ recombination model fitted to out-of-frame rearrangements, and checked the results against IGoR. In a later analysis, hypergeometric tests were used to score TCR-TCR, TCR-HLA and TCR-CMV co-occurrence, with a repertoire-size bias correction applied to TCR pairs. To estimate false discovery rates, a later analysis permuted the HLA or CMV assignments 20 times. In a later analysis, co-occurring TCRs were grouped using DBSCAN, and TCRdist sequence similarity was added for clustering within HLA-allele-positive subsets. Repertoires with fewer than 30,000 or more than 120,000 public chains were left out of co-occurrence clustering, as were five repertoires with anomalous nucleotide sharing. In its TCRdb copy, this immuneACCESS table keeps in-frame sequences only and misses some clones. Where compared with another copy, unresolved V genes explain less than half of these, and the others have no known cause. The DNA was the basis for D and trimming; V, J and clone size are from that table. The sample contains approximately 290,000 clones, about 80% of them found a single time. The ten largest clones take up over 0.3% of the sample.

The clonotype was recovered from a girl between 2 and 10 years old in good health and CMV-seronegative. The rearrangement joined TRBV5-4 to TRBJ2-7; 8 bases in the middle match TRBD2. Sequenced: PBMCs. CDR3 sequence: CASTTFREGGYEQYF. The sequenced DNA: TGTGCCAGCACCACCTTCCGGGAGGGTGGCTACGAGCAGTACTTC.